These T cell receptor beta chains were read from a single sample in a study of T cell responses to AZD1222 COVID-19 vaccine. Sequenced by immunoSEQ multiplex PCR; TCRdb stores in-frame clones only, minus some. The table has about 120,000 clones, about nine tenths seen once. The specimen was peripheral blood, collected on day 0 of AZD1222 vaccination. The receptor source for this set is an adult in good health. Each CDR3 is given with its conserved first and last residue. D genes are given only for firm matches. For some rows the clone size is stated as once, few or many, or as a class when expanded; others skip it.

j_call | d_call | clone_size | v_call | cdr3_aa | cdr3_nt
TRBJ1-2 | TRBD1 | - | TRBV15 | CATSRARQGNYGYTF | TGTGCCACCAGCAGAGCCCGACAGGGAAACTATGGCTACACCTTC
TRBJ2-7 | - | once | TRBV11-2 | CASSINEQYF | TGTGCCAGCAGCATAAACGAGCAGTACTTC
TRBJ1-1 | - | - | TRBV6-5 | CASSPGWGNTEAFF | TGTGCCAGCAGCCCCGGGTGGGGCAACACTGAAGCTTTCTTT
TRBJ1-1 | TRBD1 | - | TRBV5-6 | CASSFGTGGYTEAFF | TGTGCCAGCAGCTTTGGGACAGGGGGCTACACTGAAGCTTTCTTT
TRBJ2-5 | TRBD1 | - | TRBV5-4 | CASSFGGARGRETQYF | TGTGCCAGCAGCTTTGGCGGGGCCAGGGGGCGGGAGACCCAGTACTTC
TRBJ2-2 | TRBD2 | - | TRBV9 | CASSPLAGGPISGELFF | TGTGCCAGCAGCCCGCTAGCGGGAGGACCCATATCCGGGGAGCTGTTTTTT
TRBJ2-7 | - | - | TRBV10-1 | CASSESGGYEQYF | TGCGCCAGCAGTGAGTCCGGCGGCTACGAGCAGTACTTC
TRBJ2-7 | - | - | TRBV4-3 | CASSQDWRQSPREQYF | TGCGCCAGCAGCCAAGATTGGAGGCAATCCCCCCGGGAGCAGTACTTC
TRBJ2-7 | TRBD2 | - | TRBV5-4 | CASSIRGRGTSGSYEQYF | TGTGCCAGCAGCATCAGGGGGCGCGGGACTAGCGGGTCATACGAGCAGTACTTC
TRBJ2-1 | TRBD2 | - | TRBV2 | CASSGTSGRGYNEQFF | TGTGCCAGCAGTGGGACTAGCGGGAGGGGGTACAATGAGCAGTTCTTC
TRBJ1-2 | - | - | TRBV18 | CASSPPSMGGEGYTF | TGTGCCAGCTCACCACCGTCCATGGGGGGAGAAGGCTACACCTTC
TRBJ1-1 | TRBD1 | - | TRBV4-3 | CASSRQTGPDEAFF | TGCGCCAGCAGCCGCCAGACAGGGCCTGACGAAGCTTTCTTT
TRBJ2-1 | - | - | TRBV13 | CASSLGGAGGGEQFF | TGTGCCAGCAGCTTAGGCGGCGCCGGAGGGGGTGAGCAGTTCTTC
TRBJ1-4 | - | - | TRBV28 | CAINDRTNEKLFF | TGTGCCATCAACGACAGAACTAATGAAAAACTGTTTTTT
TRBJ1-2 | - | - | TRBV28 | CASSFRYGYTF | TGTGCCAGCAGTTTTCGCTATGGCTACACCTTC
TRBJ2-5 | - | - | TRBV3-1/TRBV3-2 | CASSHEGVKTQYF | TGTGCCAGCAGCCATGAGGGGGTCAAGACCCAGTACTTC
TRBJ2-7 | - | - | TRBV5-5 | CASSRSQADYEQYF | TGTGCCAGCAGCCGCAGCCAGGCCGACTACGAGCAGTACTTC
TRBJ1-2 | - | - | TRBV12-3/TRBV12-4 | CASSLRTGPGYTF | TGTGCCAGCAGCCTCCGGACCGGCCCGGGCTACACCTTC
TRBJ1-3 | TRBD1 | - | TRBV27 | CASSSTGVSGNTIYF | TGTGCCAGCAGCTCGACAGGGGTCTCTGGAAACACCATATATTTT
TRBJ2-1 | - | - | TRBV28 | CASSLAGIYNEQFF | TGTGCCAGCAGTTTAGCGGGGATTTACAATGAGCAGTTCTTC
TRBJ2-1 | - | - | TRBV10-3 | CAISVASEYNEQFF | TGTGCCATCAGTGTGGCTAGCGAGTACAATGAGCAGTTCTTC
TRBJ2-7 | TRBD1 | - | TRBV19 | CASSARTGGPYEQYF | TGTGCCAGTAGTGCTCGGACAGGGGGTCCCTACGAGCAGTACTTC